The sequence of this T cell receptor beta chain was determined in a study of T cell changes during pregnancy in multiple sclerosis. Germline CDR1 is GTSNPN and CDR2 is SVGIG (reference sequence). This CDR3 contains 12 residues. V was cut by 3 bases and J by 9 bases, with 12 bases left in between. Assay used: immunoSEQ multiplex PCR; TCRdb lists only in-frame clones, some missing. There are about 80,000 clones in the sample; 92% occur only once, and 2.6% lies in the top ten. This receptor was taken from a female donor with multiple sclerosis, enrolled in a pregnancy study. The sequenced sample was peripheral blood, obtained before pregnancy. This chain joins TRBV30 and TRBJ1-5; D might be TRBD1 (6 bases). CDR3 loop: CAWSPEGGPQHF. The CDR3, as DNA: TGTGCCTGGAGCCCGGAAGGGGGGCCCCAGCATTTT.